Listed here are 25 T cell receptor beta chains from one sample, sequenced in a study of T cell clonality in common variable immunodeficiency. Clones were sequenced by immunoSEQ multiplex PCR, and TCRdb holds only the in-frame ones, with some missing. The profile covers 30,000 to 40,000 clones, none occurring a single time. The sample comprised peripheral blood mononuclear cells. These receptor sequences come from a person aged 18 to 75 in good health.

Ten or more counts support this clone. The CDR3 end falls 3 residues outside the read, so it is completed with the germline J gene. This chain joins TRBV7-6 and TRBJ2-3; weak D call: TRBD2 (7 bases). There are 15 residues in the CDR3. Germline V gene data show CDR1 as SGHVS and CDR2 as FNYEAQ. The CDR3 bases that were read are TGTGCCAGCAGCTTAAATTCCAGGGGAGGGGAGACG. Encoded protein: CASSLNSRGGET. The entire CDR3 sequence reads CASSLNSRGGETQYF.

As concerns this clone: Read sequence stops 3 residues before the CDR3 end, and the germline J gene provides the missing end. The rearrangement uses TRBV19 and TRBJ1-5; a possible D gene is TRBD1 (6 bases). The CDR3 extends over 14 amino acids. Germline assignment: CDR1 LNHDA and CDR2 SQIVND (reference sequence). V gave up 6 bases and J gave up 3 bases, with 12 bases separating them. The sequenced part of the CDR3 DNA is TGTGCCAGTAGACAGACAGGATACAATCAGCCC. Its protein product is CASRQTGYNQP. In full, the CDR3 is CASRQTGYNQPQHF.

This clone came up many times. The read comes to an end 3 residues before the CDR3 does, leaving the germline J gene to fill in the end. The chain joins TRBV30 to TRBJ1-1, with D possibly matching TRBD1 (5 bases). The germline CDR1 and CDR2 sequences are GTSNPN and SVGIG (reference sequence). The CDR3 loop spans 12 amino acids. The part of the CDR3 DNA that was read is TGTGCCTGGAGTCCGATCAAGGGGGAA. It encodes CAWSPIKGE. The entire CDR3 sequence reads CAWSPIKGEAFF.

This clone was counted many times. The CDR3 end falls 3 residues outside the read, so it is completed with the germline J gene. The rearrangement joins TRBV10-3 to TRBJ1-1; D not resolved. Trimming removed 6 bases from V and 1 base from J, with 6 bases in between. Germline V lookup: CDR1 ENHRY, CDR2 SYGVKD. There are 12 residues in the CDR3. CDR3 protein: CAIRHPNTEAFF. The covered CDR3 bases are TGTGCCATCAGACATCCGAACACTGAA.

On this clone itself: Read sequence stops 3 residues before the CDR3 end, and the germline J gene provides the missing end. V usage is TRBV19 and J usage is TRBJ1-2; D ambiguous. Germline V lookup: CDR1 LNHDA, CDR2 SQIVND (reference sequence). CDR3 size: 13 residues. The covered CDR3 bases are TGTGCCAGTAGGGCCCTAGGCACCTACGAC. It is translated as CASRALGTYD. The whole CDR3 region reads CASRALGTYDYTF. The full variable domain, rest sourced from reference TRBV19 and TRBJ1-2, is DGGITQSPKYLFRKEGQNVTLSCEQNLNHDAMYWYRQDPGQGLRLIYYSQIVNDFQKGDIAEGYSVSREKKESFPLTVTSAQKNPTAFYLCASRALGTYDYTFGSGTRLTVV.

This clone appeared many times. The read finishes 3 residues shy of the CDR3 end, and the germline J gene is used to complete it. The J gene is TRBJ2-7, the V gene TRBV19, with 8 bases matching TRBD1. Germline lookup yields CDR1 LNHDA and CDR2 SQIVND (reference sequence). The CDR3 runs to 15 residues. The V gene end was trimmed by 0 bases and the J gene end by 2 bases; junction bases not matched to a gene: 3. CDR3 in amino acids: CASSIDTQGAYEQYF. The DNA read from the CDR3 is TGTGCCAGTAGTATAGATACACAGGGGGCCTACGAG.

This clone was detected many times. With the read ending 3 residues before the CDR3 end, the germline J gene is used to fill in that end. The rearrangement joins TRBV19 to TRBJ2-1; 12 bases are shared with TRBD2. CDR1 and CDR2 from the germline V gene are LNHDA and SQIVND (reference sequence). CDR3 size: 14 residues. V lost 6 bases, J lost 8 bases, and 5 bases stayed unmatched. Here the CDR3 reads CASRASGRADEQFF. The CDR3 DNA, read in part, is TGTGCCAGTAGGGCTAGCGGGAGGGCGGATGAG. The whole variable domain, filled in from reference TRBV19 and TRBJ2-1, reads DGGITQSPKYLFRKEGQNVTLSCEQNLNHDAMYWYRQDPGQGLRLIYYSQIVNDFQKGDIAEGYSVSREKKESFPLTVTSAQKNPTAFYLCASRASGRADEQFFGPGTRLTVL.

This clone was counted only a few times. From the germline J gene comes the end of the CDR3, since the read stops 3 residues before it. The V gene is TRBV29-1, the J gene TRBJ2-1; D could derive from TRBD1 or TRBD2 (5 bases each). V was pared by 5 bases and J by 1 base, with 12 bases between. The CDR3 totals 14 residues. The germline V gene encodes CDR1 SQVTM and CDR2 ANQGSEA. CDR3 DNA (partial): TGCAGCGTTAAAGCAGGGAGTTCCTACAATGAG. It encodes CSVKAGSSYNE. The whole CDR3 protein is CSVKAGSSYNEQFF.

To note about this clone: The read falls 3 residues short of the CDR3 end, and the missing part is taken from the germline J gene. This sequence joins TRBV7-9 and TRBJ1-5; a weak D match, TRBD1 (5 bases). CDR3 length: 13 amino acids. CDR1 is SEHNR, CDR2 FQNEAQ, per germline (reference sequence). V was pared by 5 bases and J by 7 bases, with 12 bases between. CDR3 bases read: TGTGCCAGCAGCCCAATCAGGGAACAGCCC. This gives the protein CASSPIREQP. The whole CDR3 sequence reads CASSPIREQPQHF.

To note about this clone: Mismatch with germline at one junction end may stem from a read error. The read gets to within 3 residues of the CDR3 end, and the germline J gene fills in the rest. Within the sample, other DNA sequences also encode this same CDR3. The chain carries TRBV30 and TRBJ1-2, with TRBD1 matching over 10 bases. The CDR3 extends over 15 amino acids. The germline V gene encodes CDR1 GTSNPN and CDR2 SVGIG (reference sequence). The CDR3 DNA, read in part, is TGTGCCTGGAACCCCGGGACAGGGGCGGACTATGGA. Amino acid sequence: CAWNPGTGADYG. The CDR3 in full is CAWNPGTGADYGYTF.

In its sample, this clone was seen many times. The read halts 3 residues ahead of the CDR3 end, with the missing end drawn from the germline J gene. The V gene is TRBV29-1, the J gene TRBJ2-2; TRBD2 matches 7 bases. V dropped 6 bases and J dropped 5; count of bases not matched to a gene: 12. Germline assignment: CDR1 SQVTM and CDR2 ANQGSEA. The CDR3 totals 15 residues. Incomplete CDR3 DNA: TGCAGCGTCTCGATGGGGGACTACCGGACCGGGGAG. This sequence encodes CSVSMGDYRTGE. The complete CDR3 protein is CSVSMGDYRTGELFF.

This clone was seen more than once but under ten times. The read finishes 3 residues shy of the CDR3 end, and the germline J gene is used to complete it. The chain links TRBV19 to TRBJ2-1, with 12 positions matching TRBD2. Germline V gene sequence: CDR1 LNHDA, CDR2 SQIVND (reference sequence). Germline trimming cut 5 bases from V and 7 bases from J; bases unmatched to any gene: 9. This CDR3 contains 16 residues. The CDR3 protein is CASSYPSGRAWNEQFF. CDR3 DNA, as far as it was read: TGTGCCAGTAGTTATCCTAGCGGGAGGGCCTGGAATGAG.

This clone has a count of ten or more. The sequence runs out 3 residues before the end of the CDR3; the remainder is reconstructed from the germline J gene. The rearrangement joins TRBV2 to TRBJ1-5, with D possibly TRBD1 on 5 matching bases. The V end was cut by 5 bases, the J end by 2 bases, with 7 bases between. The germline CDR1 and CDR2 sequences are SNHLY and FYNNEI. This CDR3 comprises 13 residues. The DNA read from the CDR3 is TGTGCCAGCAGTCCCAGGGGCAATCAGCCC. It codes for CASSPRGNQP. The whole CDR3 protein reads CASSPRGNQPQHF.

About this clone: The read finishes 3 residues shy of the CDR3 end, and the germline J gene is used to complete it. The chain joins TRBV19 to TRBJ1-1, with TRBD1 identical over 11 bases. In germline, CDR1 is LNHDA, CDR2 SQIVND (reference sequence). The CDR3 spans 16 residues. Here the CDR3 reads CASRSGQGASWEVAFF. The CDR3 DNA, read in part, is TGTGCCAGTAGGTCCGGACAGGGGGCGTCATGGGAGGTA.

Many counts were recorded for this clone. CDR3 DNA (partial): TGCAGTGGACAGGGCTCCTACAATGAG. Translated, it gives CSGQGSYNE. The complete CDR3 protein is CSGQGSYNEQFF. The V call is TRBV20-1, the J call TRBJ2-1, with 7 bases aligning to TRBD1. The CDR3 extends 3 residues past the end of the read, so its final part is completed from the germline J gene. The CDR3 is 12 amino acids. From germline, CDR1 is DFQATT and CDR2 SNEGSKA (reference sequence). The ends lost 7 bases at V and 0 bases at J; junction bases unmatched: 0.

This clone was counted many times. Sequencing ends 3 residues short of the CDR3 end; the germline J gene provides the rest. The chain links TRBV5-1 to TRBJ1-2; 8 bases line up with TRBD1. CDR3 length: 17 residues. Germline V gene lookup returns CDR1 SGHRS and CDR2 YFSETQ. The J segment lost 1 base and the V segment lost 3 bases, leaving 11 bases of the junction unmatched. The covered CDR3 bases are TGCGCCAGCAGCTCGGCCGTTGGGACAGGTGATAACTATGGC. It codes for CASSSAVGTGDNYG. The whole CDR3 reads CASSSAVGTGDNYGYTF.

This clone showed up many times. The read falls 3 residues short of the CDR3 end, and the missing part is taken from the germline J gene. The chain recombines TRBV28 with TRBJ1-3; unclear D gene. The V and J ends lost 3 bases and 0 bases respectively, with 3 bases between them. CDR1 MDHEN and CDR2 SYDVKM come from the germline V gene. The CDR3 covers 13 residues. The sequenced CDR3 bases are TGTGCCAGCAGTTTCAGCTCTGGAAACACC. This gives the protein CASSFSSGNT. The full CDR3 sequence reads CASSFSSGNTIYF.

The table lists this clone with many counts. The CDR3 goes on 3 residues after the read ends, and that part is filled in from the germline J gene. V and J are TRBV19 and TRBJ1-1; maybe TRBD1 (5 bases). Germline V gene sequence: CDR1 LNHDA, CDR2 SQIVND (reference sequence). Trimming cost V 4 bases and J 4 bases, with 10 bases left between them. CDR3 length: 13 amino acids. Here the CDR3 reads CASSKAQGTEAFF. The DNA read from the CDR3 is TGTGCCAGTAGTAAAGCCCAGGGCACTGAA.

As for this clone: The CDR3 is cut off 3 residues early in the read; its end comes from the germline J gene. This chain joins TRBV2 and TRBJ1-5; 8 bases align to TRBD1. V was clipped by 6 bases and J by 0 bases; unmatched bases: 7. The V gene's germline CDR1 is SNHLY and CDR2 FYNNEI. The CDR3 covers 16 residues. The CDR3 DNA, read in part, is TGTGCCAGCAGGCCCGGGACAGGCAATAGCAATCAGCCC. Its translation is CASRPGTGNSNQP. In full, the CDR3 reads CASRPGTGNSNQPQHF. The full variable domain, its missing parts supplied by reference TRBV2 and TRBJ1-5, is EPEVTQTPSHQVTQMGQEVILRCVPISNHLYFYWYRQILGQKVEFLVSFYNNEISEKSEIFDDQFSVERPDGSNFTLKIRSTKLEDSAMYFCASRPGTGNSNQPQHFGDGTRLSIL.

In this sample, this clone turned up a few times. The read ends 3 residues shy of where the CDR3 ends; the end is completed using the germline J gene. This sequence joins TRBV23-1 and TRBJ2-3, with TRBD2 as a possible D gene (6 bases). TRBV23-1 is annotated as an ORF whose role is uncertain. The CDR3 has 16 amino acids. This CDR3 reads CASSQSSGAHQETQYF. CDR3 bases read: TGCGCCAGCAGTCAATCTAGCGGAGCTCACCAAGAGACG.

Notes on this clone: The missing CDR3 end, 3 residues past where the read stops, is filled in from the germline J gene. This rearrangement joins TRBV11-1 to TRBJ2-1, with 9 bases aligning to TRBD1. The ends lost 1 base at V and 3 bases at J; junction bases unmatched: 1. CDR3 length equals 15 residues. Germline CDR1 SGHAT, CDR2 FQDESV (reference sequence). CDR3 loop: CASSLGTGDYNEQFF. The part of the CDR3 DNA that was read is TGTGCCAGCAGCTTAGGGACAGGGGACTACAATGAG. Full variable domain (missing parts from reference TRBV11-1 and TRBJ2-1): EAEVAQSPRYKITEKSQAVAFWCDPISGHATLYWYRQILGQGPELLVQFQDESVVDDSQLPKDRFSAERLKGVDSTLKIQPAELGDSAMYLCASSLGTGDYNEQFFGPGTRLTVL.

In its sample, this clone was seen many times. CDR3 bases read: TGCGCCAGCAGCCCAGGACAGAGAGGGTCATACGAG. It is translated as CASSPGQRGSYE. Given in full, the CDR3 is CASSPGQRGSYEQYF. The rearrangement joins TRBV5-1 to TRBJ2-7; a possible D gene is TRBD1 (6 bases). The CDR3 goes on 3 residues after the read ends, and that part is filled in from the germline J gene. The V end was cut by 4 bases, the J end by 4 bases, with 18 bases between. CDR3 length: 15 amino acids. In germline, CDR1 is SGHRS, CDR2 YFSETQ.

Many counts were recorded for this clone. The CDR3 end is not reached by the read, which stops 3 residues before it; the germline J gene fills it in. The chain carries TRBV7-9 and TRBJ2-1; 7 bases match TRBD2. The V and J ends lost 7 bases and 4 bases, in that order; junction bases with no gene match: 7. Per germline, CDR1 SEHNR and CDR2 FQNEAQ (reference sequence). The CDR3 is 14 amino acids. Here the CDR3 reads CASTSGGLYNEQFF. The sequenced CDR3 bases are TGTGCCAGCACCTCGGGGGGACTTTACAATGAG.

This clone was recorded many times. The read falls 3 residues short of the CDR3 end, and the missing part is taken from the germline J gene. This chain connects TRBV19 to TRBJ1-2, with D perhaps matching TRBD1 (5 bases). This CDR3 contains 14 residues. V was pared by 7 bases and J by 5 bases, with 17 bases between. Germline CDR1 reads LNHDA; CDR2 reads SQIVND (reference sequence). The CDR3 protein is CASTAVWGRYGYTF. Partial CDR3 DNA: TGTGCCAGTACCGCCGTGTGGGGCCGGTATGGC.

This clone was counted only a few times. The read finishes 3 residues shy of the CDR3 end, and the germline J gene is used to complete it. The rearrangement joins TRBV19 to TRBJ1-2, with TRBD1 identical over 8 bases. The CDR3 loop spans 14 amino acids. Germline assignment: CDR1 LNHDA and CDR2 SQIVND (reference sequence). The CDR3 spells CASSLTGGGYDYTF. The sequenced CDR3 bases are TGTGCCAGTAGTCTTACAGGGGGAGGTTACGAC.